Listed here are 19 T cell receptor beta chains from one sample, sequenced in a study of OX40 agonist ivuxolimab in advanced cancers. This table comes from immunoSEQ multiplex PCR, and its TCRdb copy is limited to in-frame clones, with some not included. Of roughly 30,000 clones in the sample, 85% to 95% were seen once. The specimen was CD4+ or CD8+ T cells sorted from blood, collected in a trial of the OX40 agonist ivuxolimab. The receptors here all came from an adult with an advanced solid tumor such as melanoma, head and neck, liver or kidney cancer.

The rearrangement joins TRBV19 to TRBJ2-7, with D tentatively TRBD2 (5 bases). The CDR3 spans 14 residues. Germline CDR1 and CDR2: LNHDA and SQIVND (reference sequence). V dropped 7 bases and J dropped 7 bases, with 20 bases sitting between them. CDR3 coding DNA: TGTGCCAGTAATATCAAGGGATCTACGGGGGAGCAGTACTTC. This sequence encodes CASNIKGSTGEQYF.

This clone has only one observation. This rearrangement joins TRBV2 to TRBJ1-4, with 8 bases matching TRBD1. There are 16 residues in the CDR3. Germline V gene lookup returns CDR1 SNHLY and CDR2 FYNNEI. V shed 0 bases, J shed 3 bases, and the junction held 3 bases outside the gene matches. The CDR3 region has the DNA TGTGCCAGCAGTGAAGCCACAGGGGGAGCTAATGAAAAACTGTTTTTT. This translates into CASSEATGGANEKLFF.

The V gene is TRBV27, the J gene TRBJ1-5; D is unclear. The germline V gene encodes CDR1 MNHEY and CDR2 SMNVEV (reference sequence). CDR3 length equals 14 residues. V gave up 2 bases and J gave up 6 bases, with 11 bases separating them. The CDR3 reads CASSLHARGQPQHF. CDR3 nucleotide sequence: TGTGCCAGCAGTTTACACGCCCGGGGTCAGCCCCAGCATTTT.

V gene TRBV2 combines with J gene TRBJ2-2; 7 positions match TRBD1. Trimming at V came to 7 bases and at J to 5 bases, leaving 4 bases not matched to a gene. The CDR3 extends over 13 amino acids. Germline V gene data show CDR1 as SNHLY and CDR2 as FYNNEI. This CDR3 is CASTMGQTGELFF. CDR3 nucleotide sequence: TGTGCCAGCACCATGGGACAGACCGGGGAGCTGTTTTTT.

This sequence joins TRBV30 and TRBJ1-5; D is undetermined. The germline V gene encodes CDR1 GTSNPN and CDR2 SVGIG (reference sequence). V lost 5 bases and J 2 bases, leaving 10 bases between the germline ends. The CDR3 runs to 13 residues. The DNA for the CDR3 is TGTGCCTGGGGACTGGATGGCAATCAGCCCCAGCATTTT. It is translated as CAWGLDGNQPQHF.

The chain is built from TRBV28 and TRBJ2-7; D uncertain. In germline, CDR1 is MDHEN, CDR2 SYDVKM. This CDR3 has 10 residues. Trimming cost V 3 bases and J 7 bases, with 4 bases left between them. The CDR3 DNA follows: TGTGCCAGCAGTTTGACAGAGCAGTACTTC. This translates into CASSLTEQYF.

This chain joins TRBV7-9 and TRBJ1-5, with 8 bases matching TRBD1. In germline, CDR1 is SEHNR, CDR2 FQNEAQ (reference sequence). This CDR3 region has 15 residues. The J segment lost 5 bases and the V segment lost 5 bases, leaving 8 bases of the junction unmatched. This chain's CDR3 is CASSEGQGADQPQHF. CDR3 coding DNA: TGTGCCAGCAGCGAAGGTCAGGGGGCCGATCAGCCCCAGCATTTT.

The gene calls are TRBV7-8 and TRBJ2-1; D is undetermined. Germline V gene sequence: CDR1 SGHVS, CDR2 FQNEAQ. The CDR3 is 19 residues long. V lost 2 bases and J lost 5, with 25 bases in between. CDR3 region: CASSLITVDPAKTDNEQFF. CDR3 sequence (DNA): TGTGCCAGCAGCTTAATTACAGTCGATCCCGCAAAGACGGACAATGAGCAGTTCTTC.

The J gene is TRBJ2-5, the V gene TRBV4-1; D ambiguous. Trimming took 3 bases from V and 1 from J, leaving 18 bases between them. Germline lookup yields CDR1 MGHRA and CDR2 YSYEKL. The CDR3 extends over 17 amino acids. CDR3 sequence (DNA): TGCGCCAGCAGCCAGGTACGACACGTACTCACCCAAGAGACCCAGTACTTC. Protein product: CASSQVRHVLTQETQYF.

The chain has TRBV2 and TRBJ1-4; D not certain. The CDR3 runs 14 residues. V lost 9 bases and J 5 bases, leaving 16 bases between the germline ends. Germline lookup yields CDR1 SNHLY and CDR2 FYNNEI. CDR3 region: CARETEHTNEKLFF. For the CDR3, the DNA is TGTGCCAGGGAAACGGAGCATACAAATGAAAAACTGTTTTTT. The entire variable domain, with the rest obtained from reference TRBV2 and TRBJ1-4, is as follows: EPEVTQTPSHQVTQMGQEVILRCVPISNHLYFYWYRQILGQKVEFLVSFYNNEISEKSEIFDDQFSVERPDGSNFTLKIRSTKLEDSAMYFCARETEHTNEKLFFGSGTQLSVL.

This chain connects TRBV7-9 to TRBJ2-2; D is unclear. Germline assignment: CDR1 SEHNR and CDR2 FQNEAQ (reference sequence). The CDR3 runs 13 residues. With 4 bases removed from V and 8 bases from J, the gap between germline ends came to 11 bases. The CDR3 is CASSSGPEGELFF. CDR3 bases: TGTGCCAGCAGCTCCGGGCCCGAGGGGGAGCTGTTTTTT.

CDR3 protein: CASSFGQTNEKLFF. CDR3 bases: TGCGCCAGCAGCTTCGGACAGACTAATGAAAAACTGTTTTTT. The V gene is TRBV4-1, the J gene TRBJ1-4; tentative D call: TRBD1 (6 bases). The CDR3 runs to 14 residues. Germline V gives CDR1 MGHRA, CDR2 YSYEKL. The V gene lost 5 bases and the J gene lost 2 bases, with 9 bases spanning the gap.

The chain has TRBV27 and TRBJ2-7; TRBD2 is a possible D gene (6 bases). V was trimmed by 6 bases and J by 5 bases, leaving 11 bases between them. This CDR3 has 12 amino acids. In germline, CDR1 is MNHEY, CDR2 SMNVEV (reference sequence). CDR3 sequence: CASSFPGDEQYF. The CDR3, as DNA: TGTGCCAGCAGCTTTCCGGGGGACGAGCAGTACTTC.

In this sample, this clone turned up once. The chain combines TRBV25-1 with TRBJ1-6, with D possibly TRBD1 on 5 matching bases. V was cut by 9 bases and J by 6 bases, with 12 bases left in between. The CDR3 has 13 amino acids. Germline lookup yields CDR1 MGHDK and CDR2 SYGVNS. CDR3 in amino acids: CASSSQGNSPLHF. The CDR3 bases are TGTGCCAGTTCTTCTCAGGGTAATTCACCCCTCCACTTT.

CDR3 sequence: CASSLAAGEDEQFF. The CDR3 DNA reads as TGCGCCAGCAGCTTGGCCGCGGGGGAGGATGAGCAGTTCTTC. J is TRBJ2-1 and V is TRBV5-1; 7 nucleotides match TRBD2. The CDR3 covers 14 residues. Germline V CDR1 and CDR2: SGHRS, YFSETQ. Trimming removed 0 bases from V and 8 bases from J; junction bases left unmatched: 5.

The chain links TRBV7-9 to TRBJ2-1, with 8 bases lining up with TRBD2. The trim removed 5 bases at V and 6 bases at J, leaving 15 bases unmatched. The CDR3 runs 17 residues. Germline V lookup: CDR1 SEHNR, CDR2 FQNEAQ (reference sequence). The CDR3 DNA sequence: TGTGCCAGCAGCCCAGGGTCGGGGGGGGCCTATAGCAATGAGCAGTTCTTC. Amino acid sequence: CASSPGSGGAYSNEQFF.

A single count supports this clone. The chain carries TRBV7-9 and TRBJ1-1; D is perhaps TRBD1 (6 bases). Trimming took 8 bases from V and 4 from J, leaving 14 bases between them. The CDR3 runs to 13 residues. The germline V gene has CDR1 SEHNR and CDR2 FQNEAQ (reference sequence). The CDR3 spells CASQQQGTTEAFF. DNA of the CDR3: TGTGCCAGCCAGCAGCAGGGGACCACTGAAGCTTTCTTT.

The J gene is TRBJ2-3, the V gene TRBV21-1; TRBD2 is taken as the D call from the table, unchecked against the DNA. TRBV21-1 is recorded as a pseudogene. This CDR3 is built from 21 residues. CDR3 loop: CAFQWAGIQHPITQGTDTQYF. The CDR3 DNA reads as TGTGCCTTCCAATGGGCGGGAATACAACACCCCATTACACAGGGCACAGATACGCAGTATTTT.

V gene TRBV6-5 combines with J gene TRBJ1-5; perhaps TRBD1 as D (6 bases). Germline V gene lookup returns CDR1 MNHEY and CDR2 SVGAGI. V shed 2 bases and J shed 6 bases, with 11 bases lying between them. The CDR3 totals 14 residues. CDR3: CASSYGGAGQPQHF. In DNA, the CDR3 is TGTGCCAGCAGTTACGGGGGGGCTGGTCAGCCCCAGCATTTT.